This T cell receptor beta chain is from a study of blood T cell repertoires in COVID-19. Study background: Some COVID-19 samples were acute and others convalescent; all came from the United States, Italy and Spain. Nucleic acid was either cDNA or gDNA, and it came from T cells, B-cell-depleted T cells, or PBMCs.

The CDR3 runs 13 residues. Germline V gene sequence: CDR1 SGDLS, CDR2 YYNGEE. V lost 6 bases and J 7 bases, leaving 16 bases between the germline ends. Only in-frame clones appear in the TCRdb table, and some are missing; sequencing was by immunoSEQ multiplex PCR. Among about 400,000 clones listed, nearly 90% were seen once. Participants, about 18 to 90 years old, spanned around 26 US areas. Clinical histories supplied by participants themselves formed the basis of cohort assignment. This TCR came from a woman between 40 and 50 years old with acute COVID-19. Sequencing was performed on PBMCs or T cells enriched from blood (not recorded which). This chain links TRBV9 with TRBJ1-1; D remains unclear. CDR3 nucleotides: TGTGCCAGCATTAGAATAGACGGCGGTGAAGCTTTCTTT. This codes for CASIRIDGGEAFF. Combining the CDR3 with reference TRBV9 and TRBJ1-1 gives the whole variable domain DSGVTQTPKHLITATGQRVTLRCSPRSGDLSVYWYQQSLDQGLQFLIQYYNGEERAKGNILERFSAQQFPDLHSELNLSSLELGDSALYFCASIRIDGGEAFFGQGTRLTVV.